These T cell receptor beta chains were read from a single sample in a study of cytomegalovirus exposure and HLA in healthy donors. Libraries were prepared by immunoSEQ multiplex PCR; TCRdb keeps only in-frame clonotypes and omits some of them. The table has 100,000 to 150,000 clones, approximately 95% seen once. The sequenced sample was PBMCs. The receptors shown here come from a man younger than 35 in good health and CMV-seronegative. The CDR3 runs from the conserved cysteine through the conserved F or W. A row's size may be missing; if present it is once, few, many or a size class.

abundance,v_gene,j_gene,CDR3aa
once,TRBV4-1,TRBJ2-3,CASSQESVPTQYF
NA,TRBV14,TRBJ2-1,CASSLGTFLGEQFF
NA,TRBV13,TRBJ2-7,CASSSERGSYEQYF
NA,TRBV25-1,TRBJ2-3,CASREHGTDTQYF
NA,TRBV7-6,TRBJ2-7,CASSPQASGSDVEQYF
NA,TRBV28,TRBJ1-1,CASSSRGVGNTEAFF
NA,TRBV27,TRBJ1-1,CASSLKVPGGLFNTEAFF
NA,TRBV18,TRBJ1-1,CASSPEGGGYDTEAFF
NA,TRBV27,TRBJ2-7,CASSRTGGGEQYF
NA,TRBV4-1,TRBJ2-7,CASSHGGPSGTYEQYF
once,TRBV2,TRBJ2-1,CASSGGSGRRGEQFF
NA,TRBV6-5,TRBJ2-2,CATSQETPGELFF
NA,TRBV11-3,TRBJ2-1,CASSGRGGSDEQFF
once,TRBV7-2,TRBJ2-7,CASSLIGAQHEQYF
NA,TRBV7-8,TRBJ1-1,CASSSEKGHYTEAFF
NA,TRBV27,TRBJ2-1,CASSSPAGGPDNEQFF
NA,TRBV2,TRBJ2-7,CASSEGGRGYEQYF
NA,TRBV28,TRBJ1-2,CASSPGTGANYGYTF
NA,TRBV9,TRBJ2-1,CASSVVRGSYNEQFF
NA,TRBV11-3,TRBJ1-5,CASSLQGNNQPQHF
NA,TRBV28,TRBJ2-7,CASSSARGLADSYEQYF
NA,TRBV4-1,TRBJ2-6,CASSQVISGANVLTF
NA,TRBV4-1,TRBJ2-1,CASSQGGLAGSSSYNEQFF
NA,TRBV19,TRBJ1-5,CASSTTGGRNQPQHF
once,TRBV5-1,TRBJ2-1,CASSLRLAPSSYNEQFF
NA,TRBV4-2,TRBJ2-1,CASSQVREGNEQFF
NA,TRBV6-1,TRBJ2-1,CASREGLSSYNEQFF
NA,TRBV14,TRBJ2-1,CASSQARGSYNEQFF
NA,TRBV10-3,TRBJ2-6,CATHRGTGISGANVLTF
NA,TRBV5-6,TRBJ2-3,CASSLDFTDTQYF
NA,TRBV7-2,TRBJ2-5,CASSLAGARETQYF
NA,TRBV6-5,TRBJ1-2,CATGGVNGGYTF
NA,TRBV7-2,TRBJ1-5,CASSLGQGNQPQHF
NA,TRBV4-1,TRBJ1-1,CASRGARGTPPEAFF
NA,TRBV6-5,TRBJ2-3,CASSPRGTPNTQYF
NA,TRBV18,TRBJ2-7,CASSPSNSPHYEQYF
NA,TRBV9,TRBJ2-2,CASSVATPGELFF
NA,TRBV18,TRBJ2-1,CASSPLFGTGIEYNEQFF
few,TRBV5-5,TRBJ1-1,CASSPDLMDRGAEAFF
NA,TRBV11-3,TRBJ2-7,CASSSTGQGGDEQYF
NA,TRBV27,TRBJ1-5,CASSFRTPRDRTVSNQPQHF
NA,TRBV28,TRBJ1-1,CASSAGRVTSWAFF
NA,TRBV30,TRBJ1-3,CAWTRGGGNTIYF
NA,TRBV5-1,TRBJ1-1,CASSALGGNTEAFF
NA,TRBV30,TRBJ1-2,CAWSVQRSNYGYTF
NA,TRBV7-2,TRBJ2-1,CASSFNDRVGQFF
NA,TRBV5-1,TRBJ2-3,CASSLVGEHTQYF
NA,TRBV19,TRBJ1-5,CASIPAGFSNQPQHF
once,TRBV27,TRBJ1-1,CASTRGWNTEAFF
NA,TRBV13,TRBJ2-2,CASSLYPLTTAGELFF
NA,TRBV21-1,TRBJ1-4,CASSFHRGRFGANEKLFF
once,TRBV9,TRBJ1-2,CASSVARSPEGYTF
NA,TRBV2,TRBJ2-5,CASSEIGPRGETQYF
once,TRBV11-2,TRBJ2-2,CASTMALAGGGTGELFF
NA,TRBV11-3,TRBJ2-1,CASSLGRRAGGRNNEQFF
NA,TRBV29-1,TRBJ2-3,CSIALSGRTDTQYF